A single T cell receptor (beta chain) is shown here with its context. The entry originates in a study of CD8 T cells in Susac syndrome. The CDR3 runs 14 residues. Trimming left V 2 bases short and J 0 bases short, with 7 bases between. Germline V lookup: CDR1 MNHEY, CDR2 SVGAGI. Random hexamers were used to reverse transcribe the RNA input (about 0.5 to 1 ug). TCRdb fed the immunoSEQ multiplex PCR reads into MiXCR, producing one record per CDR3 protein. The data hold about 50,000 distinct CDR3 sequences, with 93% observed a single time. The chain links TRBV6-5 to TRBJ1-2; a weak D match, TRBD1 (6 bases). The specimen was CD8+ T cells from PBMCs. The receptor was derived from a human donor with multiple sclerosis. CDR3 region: CASSYQGPNYGYTF. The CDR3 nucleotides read TGTGCCAGCAGTTACCAGGGGCCTAACTATGGCTACACCTTC.